The clone carrying this T cell receptor delta chain turned up a few times. TCRdb's entry gives the protein of a much larger clone, which mismatches this DNA's translation at residue 9, likely from a read error; the protein reported here is translated from the DNA. This sample was taken from a study of gamma-delta chains in newborns, infants, children. Study at large: Microbial exposure reportedly drives polyclonal innate γδ T cell expansion after birth.

The germline V gene has CDR1 TSWWSYY and CDR2 QGS. The CDR3 is 18 amino acids. Trimming left V 6 bases short and J 4 bases short, with 27 bases between. TCRdb re-processed the reads using CATT. This table holds about 7,500 delta-chain clones, 2.1% found once. Sequences were obtained from blood. V gene TRDV1 combines with J gene TRDJ1; maybe TRDD2 (5 bases). This TCR derives from a child who was a newborn, infant or young child, either healthy, febrile or measles-vaccinated (not recorded which). Here the CDR3 reads CALGSKAYFRFQNDKLIF. The CDR3 DNA reads as TGTGCTCTTGGCTCAAAGGCCTACTTTAGGTTTCAGAACGATAAACTCATCTTT.